A selection of T cell receptor beta chains follows, all from one sample in a study of CD8+ T cells in alopecia areata. The repertoire was sequenced with immunoSEQ multiplex PCR; TCRdb's copy has only in-frame clones and lacks some. Seen here are around 19,000 clones, less than 70% observed once, and the top ten hold 3.5% to 5.5%. Sequencing was done on a sample of CD4+ Tregs sorted from blood. The origin of the receptors is a human donor with alopecia areata. Both conserved end residues are part of each CDR3. Fields, in order: V gene, J gene, D gene, clone size, CDR3 DNA, CDR3 protein. D genes are given only for firm matches. Clone size is shown for a subset of rows, as once, few, many or a class of expanded clone.

V: TRBV16; J: TRBJ1-3; D: NA; size: NA; DNA: TGTGCCAGCAGCCATCGGGACCCTGGAAACACCATATATTTT; CDR3: CASSHRDPGNTIYF
V: TRBV28; J: TRBJ2-3; D: TRBD2; size: few; DNA: TGTGCCAGCAGTTTATTCGGGGGGTCGCAGTATTTT; CDR3: CASSLFGGSQYF
V: TRBV2; J: TRBJ1-6; D: TRBD1; size: NA; DNA: TGTGCCAGCTATGCGCAGGGGGCCTCACCCCTCCACTTT; CDR3: CASYAQGASPLHF
V: TRBV7-2; J: TRBJ2-1; D: TRBD2; size: few; DNA: TGTGCCAGCAGCCCCATAGCGGGAGCTATTGAGCAGTTCTTC; CDR3: CASSPIAGAIEQFF
V: TRBV20-1; J: TRBJ2-1; D: NA; size: NA; DNA: TGCAGTGCTAGAAGTGTCTATGAGCAGTTCTTC; CDR3: CSARSVYEQFF
V: TRBV27; J: TRBJ1-1; D: NA; size: NA; DNA: TGTGCCAGCAGTTTACGGGGGATGAACACTGAAGCTTTCTTT; CDR3: CASSLRGMNTEAFF
V: TRBV5-1; J: TRBJ2-5; D: NA; size: NA; DNA: TGCGCCAGCAGCTTGGCTCCGGGAGCGCATCAAGAGACCCAGTACTTC; CDR3: CASSLAPGAHQETQYF
V: TRBV30; J: TRBJ1-2; D: NA; size: once; DNA: TGTGCCTGGAAGTGGGGACGGGGTTTATACACACAGTATGGCTACACCTTC; CDR3: CAWKWGRGLYTQYGYTF
V: TRBV21-1; J: TRBJ2-7; D: NA; size: NA; DNA: TGTGCCCGTGTACAATTTCCCTCCGAGCAGTACTTC; CDR3: CARVQFPSEQYF
V: TRBV28; J: TRBJ1-2; D: NA; size: medium-sized; DNA: TGTGCCAGCAGTTTCAGGGGTGGCTACACCTTC; CDR3: CASSFRGGYTF
V: TRBV29-1; J: TRBJ2-5; D: NA; size: NA; DNA: TGCAGCGTAGGCAGGGAAGAGACCCAGTACTTC; CDR3: CSVGREETQYF
V: TRBV7-2; J: TRBJ2-7; D: NA; size: few; DNA: TGTGCCAGCAGCTCGTCCCTCTACGAGCAGTACTTC; CDR3: CASSSSLYEQYF
V: TRBV28; J: TRBJ2-7; D: NA; size: NA; DNA: TGTGCCAGCAGTTTAGAGGACCCCGGGGAGCAGTACTTC; CDR3: CASSLEDPGEQYF
V: TRBV27; J: TRBJ1-4; D: TRBD1; size: NA; DNA: TGTGCCAGCAAGCGGGCGGACAGGGCTAATGAAAAACTGTTTTTT; CDR3: CASKRADRANEKLFF
V: TRBV10-3; J: TRBJ1-6; D: NA; size: NA; DNA: TGTGCCATCAGGGCCTTACTGAATTCACCCCTCCACTTT; CDR3: CAIRALLNSPLHF
V: TRBV6-6; J: TRBJ1-4; D: NA; size: NA; DNA: TGTGCCAGCAGTTCCCCGCGGGCTAATGAAAAACTGTTTTTT; CDR3: CASSSPRANEKLFF
V: TRBV11-3; J: TRBJ2-2; D: NA; size: NA; DNA: TGTGCCAGCAGCTTAGACCTCGGGAGTACGAACACCGGGGAGCTGTTTTTT; CDR3: CASSLDLGSTNTGELFF
V: TRBV11-1; J: TRBJ1-1; D: NA; size: few; DNA: TGTGCCAGCAGCGAGAGGTCCCGGGGCGAAGCTTTCTTT; CDR3: CASSERSRGEAFF
V: TRBV6-5; J: TRBJ2-5; D: NA; size: NA; DNA: TGTGCCAGCAGTTACACCGCCGAAGAGACCCAGTACTTC; CDR3: CASSYTAEETQYF
V: TRBV19; J: TRBJ1-5; D: NA; size: NA; DNA: TGTGCCAGTAGTATTGTAAGCCTCAATCAGCCCCAGCATTTT; CDR3: CASSIVSLNQPQHF
V: TRBV5-1; J: TRBJ2-1; D: NA; size: few; DNA: TGCGCCAGCAGCTCCAATATTAATGAGCAGTTCTTC; CDR3: CASSSNINEQFF
V: TRBV7-9; J: TRBJ1-6; D: NA; size: NA; DNA: TGTGCCAGCACATTTAGGCAGGGTGATAATTCACCCCTCCACTTT; CDR3: CASTFRQGDNSPLHF